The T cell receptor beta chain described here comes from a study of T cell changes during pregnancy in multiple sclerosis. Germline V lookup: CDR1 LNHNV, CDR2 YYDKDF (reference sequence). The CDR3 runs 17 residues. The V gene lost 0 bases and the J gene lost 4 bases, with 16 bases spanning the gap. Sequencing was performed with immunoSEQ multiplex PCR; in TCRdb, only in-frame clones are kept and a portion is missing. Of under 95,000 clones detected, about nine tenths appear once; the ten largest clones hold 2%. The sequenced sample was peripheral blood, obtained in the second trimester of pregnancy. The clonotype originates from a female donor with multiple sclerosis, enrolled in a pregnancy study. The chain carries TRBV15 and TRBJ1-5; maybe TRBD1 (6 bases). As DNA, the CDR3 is TGTGCCACCAGCAGAGATCGGCTGGACAGCCAGAATCAGCCCCAGCATTTT. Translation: CATSRDRLDSQNQPQHF. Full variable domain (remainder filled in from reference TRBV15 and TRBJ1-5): DAMVIQNPRYQVTQFGKPVTLSCSQTLNHNVMYWYQQKSSQAPKLLFHYYDKDFNNEADTPDNFQSRRPNTSFCFLDIRSPGLGDTAMYLCATSRDRLDSQNQPQHFGDGTRLSIL.